This passage covers 26 T cell receptor beta chains from one sample sequenced in a study of a mutant IDH1 vaccine in newly diagnosed glioma. No antigen has been identified for these receptors. The time point: week 23, last vaccination. Each dose delivered 300 ug of mutant IDH1 20-mer peptide subcutaneously with imiquimod. Data came from immunoSEQ multiplex PCR; TCRdb stores just in-frame clones and leaves some out. The data hold some 31,000 clones, with approximately 80% observed a single time. This specimen consisted of PBMCs, obtained from a glioma patient whose treatment included an IDH1 peptide vaccine. These receptors originate from a woman aged 18-29 years with glioma.

This chain uses TRBV30 with TRBJ2-3, with 9 bases lining up with TRBD2. The CDR3 loop spans 19 amino acids. Germline-derived CDR1 and CDR2 are GTSNPN and SVGIG (reference sequence). V lost 5 bases and J lost 4; bases outside the gene matches: 22. Written as DNA, the CDR3 is TGTGCCTGGGAAGAGGTAGGGGGGGCTAGCGGGATTATCGCAGATACGCAGTATTTT. The encoded protein is CAWEEVGGASGIIADTQYF.

The chain has TRBV25-1 and TRBJ2-2; D might be TRBD1 (6 bases). This CDR3 comprises 15 residues. Trimming took 6 bases from V and 2 from J, leaving 13 bases between them. Per the germline V gene, CDR1 is MGHDK and CDR2 is SYGVNS. The CDR3 region has the DNA TGTGCCAGCAGCGAGTTACAGGGAAACACCGGGGAGCTGTTTTTT. This gives the protein CASSELQGNTGELFF.

This clone was recorded once. V gene TRBV5-6 combines with J gene TRBJ2-4; perhaps TRBD2 as D (5 bases). The CDR3 is 16 residues long. The germline gives CDR1 SGHDT, CDR2 YYEEEE. The germline V and J ends were trimmed by 0 bases and 0 bases, with 10 bases remaining between them. In nucleotides, the CDR3 is TGTGCCAGCAGCTTGGCCGGGGATATAGCCAAAAACATTCAGTACTTC. Its translation is CASSLAGDIAKNIQYF.

This clone was counted only a few times. This chain links TRBV6-4 with TRBJ1-1, with TRBD1 identical over 8 bases. V lost 2 bases to trimming and J lost 7 bases; unmatched junction nucleotides: 6. This CDR3 comprises 14 residues. The germline CDR1 and CDR2 sequences are MRHNA and SNTAGT. CDR3 amino acids: CASSDAPGGNEAFF. Here the CDR3 DNA reads TGTGCCAGCAGTGACGCACCAGGGGGCAATGAAGCTTTCTTT.

The rearrangement uses TRBV4-1 and TRBJ1-5, with 7 bases that match TRBD1. The V segment lost 0 bases and the J segment 6 bases; nucleotides outside the gene matches: 11. CDR1 and CDR2 from the germline V gene are MGHRA and YSYEKL. This CDR3 has 17 amino acids. DNA of the CDR3: TGCGCCAGCAGCCAAGAAGGGTACAGGGGAGGAAGTCAGCCCCAGCATTTT. Residues: CASSQEGYRGGSQPQHF.

The chain carries TRBV18 and TRBJ1-5; D may be TRBD1 (5 bases). Deletions cut 6 bases from V and 7 bases from J, with 13 bases between. The CDR3 extends over 13 amino acids. Germline V CDR1 and CDR2: KGHSH, LQKENI. The CDR3, as DNA: TGTGCCAGCTCTTTCGGGGGTGACCAGCCCCAGCATTTT. The encoded protein is CASSFGGDQPQHF.

This CDR3 is CASSPWTGTSTDTQYF. The CDR3, as DNA: TGTGCCAGCAGCCCCTGGACGGGGACTAGCACAGATACGCAGTATTTT. The chain joins TRBV7-2 to TRBJ2-3; tentative D call: TRBD2 (6 bases). CDR3 length: 16 residues. V was shortened by 5 bases and J by 0 bases, with 15 bases between the two germline ends. In germline, CDR1 is SGHTA, CDR2 FQGNSA.

The chain recombines TRBV11-3 with TRBJ2-2, with TRBD1 matching over 7 bases. The CDR3 covers 14 residues. The germline V gene has CDR1 SGHNT and CDR2 YENEEA. V was clipped by 5 bases and J by 2 bases; unmatched bases: 2. The CDR3 DNA sequence: TGTGCCAGCAGCCGGGACAGAAACACCGGGGAGCTGTTTTTT. Amino acids: CASSRDRNTGELFF.

The V gene is TRBV5-5, the J gene TRBJ1-1; D gene ambiguous. This CDR3 has 15 amino acids. Between the trimmed V and J ends, which lost 1 base and 2 bases, there was a span of 12 bases. CDR1 is SGHKS, CDR2 YYEKEE, per germline (reference sequence). The CDR3: CASSLIGEANTEAFF. CDR3 DNA sequence: TGTGCCAGCAGCTTGATCGGGGAAGCTAACACTGAAGCTTTCTTT. Complete variable domain (other parts from reference TRBV5-5 and TRBJ1-1): DAGVTQSPTHLIKTRGQQVTLRCSPISGHKSVSWYQQVLGQGPQFIFQYYEKEERGRGNFPDRFSARQFPNYSSELNVNALLLGDSALYLCASSLIGEANTEAFFGQGTRLTVV.

The chain links TRBV29-1 to TRBJ1-1; D gene unclear. V shed 5 bases and J shed 2 bases, with 18 bases lying between them. This CDR3 comprises 15 residues. The V gene's germline CDR1 is SQVTM and CDR2 ANQGSEA. Here the CDR3 reads CSVKGIDLGNTEAFF. In DNA form, the CDR3 reads TGCAGCGTTAAGGGAATCGACTTAGGTAACACTGAAGCTTTCTTT.

The chain has TRBV19 and TRBJ1-2, with D possibly TRBD1 on 5 matching bases. CDR1 and CDR2 (germline): LNHDA, SQIVND (reference sequence). V was clipped by 4 bases and J by 1 base, with 16 bases between them. The CDR3 is 16 residues long. The CDR3 reads CASSSMTGDLNYGYTF. CDR3 bases: TGTGCCAGTAGTAGCATGACGGGGGACCTTAACTATGGCTACACCTTC.

The chain has TRBV6-1 and TRBJ1-5, with 8 nucleotides matching TRBD1. The germline CDR1 and CDR2 sequences are MNHNS and SASEGT. With V trimmed by 10 bases and J by 7 bases, 15 bases remained unmatched. The CDR3 consists of 15 residues. The DNA of the CDR3 is TGTGCCACCGAAAGCGGAGACAGGGGTTCCCAGCCCCAGCATTTT. Translation: CATESGDRGSQPQHF.

The rearrangement links TRBV5-4 to TRBJ2-1, with 9 bases identical to TRBD1. The junction had 14 bases not matched to a gene; V was cut back by 3 bases and J by 7 bases. Germline V CDR1 and CDR2: SGHNT, YYREEE (reference sequence). The CDR3 totals 17 residues. The CDR3 nucleotides read TGTGCCAGCAGCTCCCTAACAGGGGGCGCGAATAAAAATGAGCAGTTCTTC. This sequence encodes CASSSLTGGANKNEQFF.

V gene TRBV11-3 combines with J gene TRBJ2-3; D unresolved. The V and J ends lost 0 bases and 6 bases respectively, with 4 bases between them. The germline V gene encodes CDR1 SGHNT and CDR2 YENEEA. This CDR3 has 12 residues. Here the CDR3 DNA reads TGTGCCAGCAGCTTAGATTCCGATACGCAGTATTTT. It yields the protein CASSLDSDTQYF. Full variable domain (outside the CDR3, taken from reference TRBV11-3 and TRBJ2-3): EAGVVQSPRYKIIEKKQPVAFWCNPISGHNTLYWYLQNLGQGPELLIRYENEEAVDDSQLPKDRFSAERLKGVDSTLKIQPAELGDSAVYLCASSLDSDTQYFGPGTRLTVL.

This sequence joins TRBV19 and TRBJ2-5; 9 bases match TRBD1. The V gene's germline CDR1 is LNHDA and CDR2 SQIVND (reference sequence). The CDR3 loop spans 13 amino acids. After removal of 5 bases from V and 4 bases from J, the junction contained 2 bases not matched to a gene. The CDR3 protein is CASSRQGGETQYF. CDR3 coding DNA: TGTGCCAGTAGTCGACAGGGGGGAGAGACCCAGTACTTC.

The chain combines TRBV19 with TRBJ1-2; D is perhaps TRBD1 (5 bases). CDR1 LNHDA and CDR2 SQIVND come from the germline V gene (reference sequence). CDR3 length equals 16 residues. The V end was cut by 5 bases, the J end by 2 bases, with 18 bases between. CDR3 region: CASSGYGGLANYGYTF. CDR3 bases: TGTGCCAGTAGTGGGTACGGGGGTCTAGCGAACTATGGCTACACCTTC.

V gene TRBV27 combines with J gene TRBJ2-3; no definite D call. V was pared by 6 bases and J by 1 base, with 11 bases between. The CDR3 is 14 amino acids. Germline-derived CDR1 and CDR2 are MNHEY and SMNVEV (reference sequence). The CDR3 bases are TGTGCCAGCAGCGCCTGGGCGGGCACAGATACGCAGTATTTT. This codes for CASSAWAGTDTQYF.

V gene TRBV2 combines with J gene TRBJ2-7, with 9 nucleotides matching TRBD2. CDR3 size: 15 residues. V shed 4 bases, J shed 2 bases, and the junction held 6 bases outside the gene matches. Germline CDR1 and CDR2: SNHLY and FYNNEI. CDR3 amino acids: CASSGLAGSAYEQYF. The CDR3 nucleotides read TGTGCCAGCAGTGGCCTAGCGGGATCGGCCTACGAGCAGTACTTC.

The chain carries TRBV6-5 and TRBJ1-2; D gene uncertain. The ends were cut back, 2 bases at V and 4 bases at J, with 8 bases in the middle. The germline CDR1 and CDR2 sequences are MNHEY and SVGAGI. CDR3 length: 13 amino acids. The CDR3 DNA reads as TGTGCCAGCAGTTACGAGAATAGCTATGGCTACACCTTC. Protein product: CASSYENSYGYTF.

This clone was detected only a few times. This rearrangement joins TRBV7-9 to TRBJ1-1; unclear D gene. CDR1 SEHNR and CDR2 FQNEAQ come from the germline V gene (reference sequence). V lost 2 bases to trimming and J lost 4 bases, with 11 bases between them. The CDR3 extends over 14 amino acids. DNA of the CDR3: TGTGCCAGCAGCTTACCCTGGGCGGGCACTGAAGCTTTCTTT. It encodes CASSLPWAGTEAFF.

The genes are TRBV4-3 and TRBJ2-1; D remains unclear. V lost 2 bases and J 1 base, leaving 12 bases between the germline ends. Germline loops: CDR1 LGHNA, CDR2 YSLEER. The CDR3 is 16 amino acids. This CDR3 is CASSQQGSGSYNEQFF. The CDR3 coding sequence is TGCGCCAGCAGCCAACAAGGGTCCGGTTCCTACAATGAGCAGTTCTTC.

This clone was observed once. The chain couples TRBV7-8 to TRBJ1-1; D is unresolved. V was trimmed by 3 bases and J by 3 bases, leaving 2 bases between them. Per germline, CDR1 SGHVS and CDR2 FQNEAQ. CDR3 length: 11 residues. The CDR3 region is CASSLYTEAFF. CDR3 in DNA: TGTGCCAGCAGCTTGTACACTGAAGCTTTCTTT.

This chain connects TRBV9 to TRBJ2-2; the D gene is possibly TRBD1 (5 bases). The CDR3 sequence is 15 residues long. Germline CDR1 SGDLS, CDR2 YYNGEE. Trimming took 3 bases from V and 5 from J, leaving 14 bases between them. The CDR3 reads CASSEAGLSTGELFF. In DNA, the CDR3 is TGTGCCAGCAGCGAAGCAGGGTTGAGTACCGGGGAGCTGTTTTTT.

This chain connects TRBV5-6 to TRBJ2-7; the D is unclear. The CDR3 spans 14 residues. The V end lost 5 bases, the J end lost 6 bases, and 18 bases lay between the germline ends. In germline, CDR1 is SGHDT, CDR2 YYEEEE. CDR3 coding DNA: TGTGCCAGCAGTGCTCGGACCCGCAAGGCCGAGCAGTACTTC. It specifies CASSARTRKAEQYF.

V gene TRBV29-1 combines with J gene TRBJ2-5; D perhaps matches TRBD2 (5 bases). V lost 7 bases and J 3 bases, leaving 12 bases between the germline ends. The CDR3 runs to 12 residues. CDR1 is SQVTM and CDR2 is ANQGSEA in the germline V gene. The CDR3 DNA sequence: TGCAGCGGGGGAGAGGGAGAAGAGACCCAGTACTTC. This encodes CSGGEGEETQYF.

The CDR3 nucleotides read TGTGCCAGCAGATTCGTTGGAACTAATGAAAAACTGTTTTTT. This encodes CASRFVGTNEKLFF. The V and J genes are TRBV2 and TRBJ1-4; D gene uncertain. Deletions cut 6 bases from V and 1 base from J, with 9 bases between. Germline CDR1 is SNHLY and CDR2 is FYNNEI. The CDR3 is made up of 14 amino acids.